Listed below are T cell receptor beta chains from one sample, sequenced in a study of blood T cell repertoires in COVID-19. Here immunoSEQ multiplex PCR was the method, and the copy in TCRdb shows in-frame clones only, minus some. The repertoire holds fewer than 200,000 clones, with around 90% as singletons. Sequenced: peripheral blood. The source is a man aged 45-65 years with acute or convalescent COVID-19. Each CDR3 is given with its conserved first and last residue. The D gene is left open where the match is weak. Expanded clones get a size class; other rows say once, few or many, or leave the size out.

D	V	J	size	DNA	CDR3
TRBD1	TRBV30	TRBJ1-2	NA	TGTGCCTGGAGTGACGGGACAGGGGGCCACTATGGCTACACCTTC	CAWSDGTGGHYGYTF
NA	TRBV28	TRBJ2-7	NA	TGTGCCAGCAGATCCCAGGGGCTCGCCGAGCAGTACTTC	CASRSQGLAEQYF
TRBD2	TRBV23-1	TRBJ2-1	NA	TGCGCCAGCAGTCAATCCTGGGACCGGCGGGGGGGCACGAATGAGCAGTTCTTC	CASSQSWDRRGGTNEQFF
NA	TRBV7-9	TRBJ1-5	NA	TGTGCCAGCAGCGCTGAGGAGCAGCCCCAGCATTTT	CASSAEEQPQHF
NA	TRBV5-6	TRBJ2-5	many	TGTGCCAGCAGCTTGGTACTAGAAGAGACCCAGTACTTC	CASSLVLEETQYF
TRBD1	TRBV18	TRBJ2-1	once	TGTGCCAGCTCACCACCACAGGGGTTGAATGAGCAGTTCTTC	CASSPPQGLNEQFF
NA	TRBV7-2	TRBJ2-1	NA	TGTGCCAGCAGCTTAGAAGGGCGGGGGCCCTACAATGAGCAGTTCTTC	CASSLEGRGPYNEQFF
TRBD2	TRBV29-1	TRBJ2-2	NA	TGCAGCGTTGAACTTTCCGGGACTAGCGCCGCGAACACCGGGGAGCTGTTTTTT	CSVELSGTSAANTGELFF
TRBD2	TRBV11-1	TRBJ2-7	NA	TGTGCCAGCAGCTTAGGACTAGCGCGCTACGAGCAGTACTTC	CASSLGLARYEQYF
NA	TRBV28	TRBJ1-1	NA	TGTGCCAGCAGCCTGTCAGGGATCACTGAAGCTTTCTTT	CASSLSGITEAFF
NA	TRBV5-6	TRBJ2-1	NA	TGTGCCAGCAGCTTGGAGTTCGGGTCGTACAATGAGCAGTTCTTC	CASSLEFGSYNEQFF
NA	TRBV18	TRBJ1-2	NA	TGTGCCAGCTCACCCAGAACCGATCCTAACTATGGCTACACCTTC	CASSPRTDPNYGYTF
NA	TRBV5-1	TRBJ2-5	NA	TGCGCCAGCAGCTTGTACGGCCAAGAGACCCAGTACTTC	CASSLYGQETQYF
NA	TRBV29-1	TRBJ2-7	NA	TGCAGCGTTTTTAAGGACAACTACGAGCAGTACTTC	CSVFKDNYEQYF
TRBD2	TRBV5-1	TRBJ2-7	NA	TGCGCCAGCAGCTTGGGACTAGCGGGAGTGGGCGAGCAGTACTTC	CASSLGLAGVGEQYF
TRBD2	TRBV27	TRBJ2-1	NA	TGTGCCAGCAGTTTTGGGCTAGCGGGAGGGCTGTCCTACAATGAGCAGTTCTTC	CASSFGLAGGLSYNEQFF
TRBD1	TRBV11-2	TRBJ2-5	once	TGTGCCAGCAGACGCGGACAGGCTCAAGAGACCCAGTACTTC	CASRRGQAQETQYF
NA	TRBV6-2/TRBV6-3	TRBJ1-5	few	TGTGCCAGCAGTTACCTTCCGAATCAGCCCCAGCATTTT	CASSYLPNQPQHF
TRBD2	TRBV29-1	TRBJ2-3	NA	TGCAGCGTTGCCACCCTAGCGGGGAGCACAGATACGCAGTATTTT	CSVATLAGSTDTQYF
NA	TRBV7-2	TRBJ2-1	NA	TGTGCCAGCAGCCCGACTCAGAGCTCCTACAATGAGCAGTTCTTC	CASSPTQSSYNEQFF
NA	TRBV6-6	TRBJ2-1	NA	TGTGCCAGCAAGGATACAGGCACCTACAATGAGCAGTTCTTC	CASKDTGTYNEQFF
NA	TRBV6-6	TRBJ2-3	NA	TGTGCCAGCAGTTACTTCCAAGCCTCCAAGGATACGCAGTATTTT	CASSYFQASKDTQYF
NA	TRBV6-2/TRBV6-3	TRBJ2-1	NA	TGTGCCAGCAGTTACCCTTTAGGCGGGGGCCCCTACAATGAGCAGTTCTTC	CASSYPLGGGPYNEQFF
NA	TRBV18	TRBJ1-4	few	TGTGCCAGCTCACGGGAGCAGGTTAATGAAAAACTGTTTTTT	CASSREQVNEKLFF
NA	TRBV5-1	TRBJ2-5	NA	TGCGCCAGCAGCTTGGCGGCAGGGAAAGAGACCCAGTACTTC	CASSLAAGKETQYF
TRBD1	TRBV15	TRBJ1-2	NA	TGTGCCACCAGCAGCGGACAGGCAACTAACTATGGCTACACCTTC	CATSSGQATNYGYTF
TRBD1	TRBV6-5	TRBJ1-6	NA	TGTGCCAGCAGTCCCGGGACAGGGATTTCACCCCTCCACTTT	CASSPGTGISPLHF
NA	TRBV20-1	TRBJ2-1	NA	TGCAGCGGACTGGACAATGAGCAGTTCTTC	CSGLDNEQFF
NA	TRBV5-6	TRBJ1-6	NA	TGTGCCAGCAGCTTGGGGCAGGGGCTTTTGACCCTCCACTTT	CASSLGQGLLTLHF
NA	TRBV5-4	TRBJ2-5	NA	TGTGCCAGCAGACCCGAAGGGCAGGGGTCCCAAGAGACCCAGTACTTC	CASRPEGQGSQETQYF
TRBD1	TRBV7-9	TRBJ1-4	NA	TGTGCCGGGACGGGTACAGGGGGCTATAATGAAAAACTGTTTTTT	CAGTGTGGYNEKLFF